This T cell receptor (beta chain) was recorded in a study of blood T cell repertoires in COVID-19. For the study at large: T cells, B-cell-depleted T cells, or PBMCs supplied cDNA or gDNA.

Assay used: immunoSEQ multiplex PCR; TCRdb lists only in-frame clones, some missing. The sample includes some 130,000 clones, 88% seen only once; the top ten take about 9.3%. With 6 bases removed from V and 0 bases from J, the gap between germline ends came to 10 bases. This CDR3 comprises 14 residues. CDR1 is SGHTA and CDR2 is FQGTGA in the germline V gene. The V and J genes are TRBV7-3 and TRBJ2-3, with D maybe TRBD1 (5 bases). Source material: peripheral blood. This clonotype was obtained from a man aged 45-65 years with acute or convalescent COVID-19. CDR3: CASSFDRSTDTQYF. The CDR3 DNA reads as TGTGCCAGCAGTTTTGACAGAAGCACAGATACGCAGTATTTT. The variable domain in full, completed from reference TRBV7-3 and TRBJ2-3, reads GAGVSQTPSNKVTEKGKYVELRCDPISGHTALYWYRQSLGQGPEFLIYFQGTGAADDSGLPNDRFFAVRPEGSVSTLKIQRTERGDSAVYLCASSFDRSTDTQYFGPGTRLTVL.